This entry features one T cell receptor beta chain sequence. In the original analysis: How many nucleated cells were present was estimated from reference gene primer amplification. Assay used: immunoSEQ multiplex PCR; TCRdb lists only in-frame clones, some missing. That table gives V, J and clone size, and the DNA gave D and trimming. The data hold 70,000 to 100,000 clones, with more than 80% observed a single time. This specimen comes from a study of blood T cell repertoires in COVID-19. Study in general: The study drew acute and convalescent COVID-19 samples from the United States, Italy and Spain. Sources were T cells, B-cell-depleted T cells, or PBMCs; the material itself was cDNA or gDNA.

The V segment lost 5 bases and the J segment 4 bases; nucleotides outside the gene matches: 7. Germline CDR1 reads MNHEY; CDR2 reads SVGAGI. CDR3 length equals 14 residues. V gene TRBV6-5 combines with J gene TRBJ2-5, with 7 bases identical to TRBD1. The sample taken for sequencing was peripheral blood. The TCR sequence derives from a human donor in a cohort sampled during active COVID-19. CDR3 sequence: CASSQGVLGETQYF. The CDR3, as DNA: TGTGCCAGCAGTCAGGGGGTTCTCGGAGAGACCCAGTACTTC.